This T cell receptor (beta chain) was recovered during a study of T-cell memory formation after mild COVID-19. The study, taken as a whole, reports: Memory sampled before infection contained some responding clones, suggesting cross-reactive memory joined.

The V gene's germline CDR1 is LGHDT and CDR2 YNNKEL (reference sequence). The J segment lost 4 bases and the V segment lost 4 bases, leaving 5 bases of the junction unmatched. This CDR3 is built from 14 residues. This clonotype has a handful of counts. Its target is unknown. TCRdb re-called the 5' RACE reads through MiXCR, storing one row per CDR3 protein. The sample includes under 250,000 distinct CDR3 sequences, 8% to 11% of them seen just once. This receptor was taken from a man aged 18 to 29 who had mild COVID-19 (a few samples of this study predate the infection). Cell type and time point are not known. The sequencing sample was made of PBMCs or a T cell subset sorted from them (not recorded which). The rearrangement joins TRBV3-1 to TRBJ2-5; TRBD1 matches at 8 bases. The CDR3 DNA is TGTGCCAGCAGCCCCAGCAGGGGGCTAGAGACCCAGTACTTC. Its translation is CASSPSRGLETQYF.